One sample yielded the 12 T cell receptor beta chains listed below, sequenced in a study of blood T cell repertoires in COVID-19. Method: immunoSEQ multiplex PCR; TCRdb's copy keeps in-frame clones and lacks some. Here the sample spans under 200,000 clones, about 86% being singletons. The sequenced sample consisted of peripheral blood. Receptors originate from a man in his fifties with active or convalescent COVID-19.

V and J are TRBV5-1 and TRBJ2-7, with 7 nucleotides matching TRBD2. The CDR3 extends over 16 amino acids. Looked up from germline, CDR1 is SGHRS and CDR2 is YFSETQ. After removal of 4 bases from V and 0 bases from J, the junction contained 10 bases not matched to a gene. CDR3 sequence: CASSRGTQRDSYEQYF. The CDR3 DNA reads as TGCGCCAGCAGCCGCGGCACCCAGCGGGACTCCTACGAGCAGTACTTC.

Only a few counts were recorded for this clone. This chain links TRBV4-2 with TRBJ2-7, with TRBD2 matching 7 bases. The CDR3 has 14 residues. CDR1 and CDR2 (germline): LGHNA, YNFKEQ. After removal of 0 bases from V and 2 bases from J, the junction contained 1 base not matched to a gene. This chain's CDR3 is CASSQDLAAYEQYF. CDR3 coding DNA: TGTGCCAGCAGCCAAGATCTAGCGGCCTACGAGCAGTACTTC.

The V gene is TRBV18, the J gene TRBJ2-1; 8 bases match TRBD2. The CDR3 covers 15 residues. V was pared by 6 bases and J by 3 bases, with 7 bases of the junction left unmatched. The germline gives CDR1 KGHSH, CDR2 LQKENI. This CDR3 reads CASSDTGGRYNEQFF. The CDR3 DNA follows: TGTGCCAGCTCCGATACGGGGGGGCGCTACAATGAGCAGTTCTTC.

The chain combines TRBV19 with TRBJ1-1, with D possibly being TRBD1 (5 bases). The CDR3 covers 12 residues. Germline-derived CDR1 and CDR2 are LNHDA and SQIVND (reference sequence). Trimming cost V 1 base and J 10 bases, with 10 bases left between them. As DNA, the CDR3 is TGTGCCAGTAGTATAGGACAGCTCGGAGCTTTCTTT. Its translation is CASSIGQLGAFF.

This chain connects TRBV11-2 to TRBJ2-1; 12 bases line up with TRBD2. Germline assignment: CDR1 SGHAT and CDR2 FQNNGV. The CDR3 loop spans 19 amino acids. V shed 3 bases, J shed 0 bases, and the junction held 9 bases outside the gene matches. CDR3 region: CASSFTRTSGVYSYNEQFF. The CDR3 DNA sequence: TGTGCCAGCAGCTTCACCCGGACTAGCGGGGTCTACTCCTACAATGAGCAGTTCTTC.

The V call is TRBV7-3, the J call TRBJ2-3; D perhaps matches TRBD2 (5 bases). This CDR3 contains 15 residues. The germline V gene has CDR1 SGHTA and CDR2 FQGTGA. Trimming removed 1 base at V and 5 bases at J, with 13 bases between. For the CDR3, the DNA is TGTGCCAGCAGCTTAAACCCCGCTGCGGGAGATACGCAGTATTTT. Translation gives CASSLNPAAGDTQYF.

This chain joins TRBV6-5 and TRBJ2-5, with D unresolved. The CDR3 runs 12 residues. The V gene lost 6 bases and the J gene lost 4 bases, with 9 bases spanning the gap. Germline CDR1 MNHEY, CDR2 SVGAGI. This CDR3 reads CASSAVGETQYF. The CDR3 DNA follows: TGTGCCAGCAGCGCGGTGGGAGAGACCCAGTACTTC.

This rearrangement joins TRBV10-3 to TRBJ2-1; 11 bases are a match to TRBD2. The germline CDR1 and CDR2 sequences are ENHRY and SYGVKD. Germline trimming cut 9 bases from V and 5 bases from J; bases unmatched to any gene: 6. The CDR3 spans 14 residues. The CDR3 is CAIRGLAVDNEQFF. CDR3 bases: TGTGCCATTAGGGGACTAGCGGTAGACAATGAGCAGTTCTTC.

This chain links TRBV7-2 with TRBJ1-1; D uncertain. The V gene's germline CDR1 is SGHTA and CDR2 FQGNSA. The CDR3 contains 14 residues. Trimming removed 1 base at V and 8 bases at J, with 14 bases between. Here the CDR3 DNA reads TGTGCCAGCAGCTTAGAAGGCAGTGGAGTCGAAGCTTTCTTT. Translating gives CASSLEGSGVEAFF.

This clone is a singleton in its sample. The rearrangement joins TRBV12-5 to TRBJ2-7; 8 nucleotides align to TRBD1. CDR1 LGHNT and CDR2 FRNRAP come from the germline V gene. The CDR3 spans 14 residues. J lost 0 bases, V lost 6 bases, and 4 bases had no gene match. CDR3 residues: CASGSGQVSYEQYF. The CDR3 DNA follows: TGTGCTAGTGGCTCGGGACAGGTCTCCTACGAGCAGTACTTC. Full variable domain (remainder filled in from reference TRBV12-5 and TRBJ2-7): DARVTQTPRHKVTEMGQEVTMRCQPILGHNTVFWYRQTMMQGLELLAYFRNRAPLDDSGMPKDRFSAEMPDATLATLKIQPSEPRDSAVYFCASGSGQVSYEQYFGPGTRLTVT.

The rearrangement links TRBV2 to TRBJ2-1, with a weak D call TRBD1 (5 bases). In germline, CDR1 is SNHLY, CDR2 FYNNEI. Trimming took 5 bases from V and 9 from J, leaving 17 bases between them. CDR3 length: 14 amino acids. The CDR3 DNA is TGTGCCAGCAGTATAGAAGCCAGGGAAGGTGAGCAGTTCTTC. Encoded protein: CASSIEAREGEQFF.

The J gene is TRBJ1-5, the V gene TRBV7-6, with 9 nucleotides matching TRBD1. V dropped 3 bases and J dropped 7; count of bases not matched to a gene: 19. CDR1 SGHVS and CDR2 FNYEAQ come from the germline V gene. CDR3 length: 19 residues. The CDR3 nucleotides read TGTGCCAGCAGCTTGCCGGGACAGGGCAAGCATTTCCCCAGGCAGCCCCAGCATTTT. As protein: CASSLPGQGKHFPRQPQHF.